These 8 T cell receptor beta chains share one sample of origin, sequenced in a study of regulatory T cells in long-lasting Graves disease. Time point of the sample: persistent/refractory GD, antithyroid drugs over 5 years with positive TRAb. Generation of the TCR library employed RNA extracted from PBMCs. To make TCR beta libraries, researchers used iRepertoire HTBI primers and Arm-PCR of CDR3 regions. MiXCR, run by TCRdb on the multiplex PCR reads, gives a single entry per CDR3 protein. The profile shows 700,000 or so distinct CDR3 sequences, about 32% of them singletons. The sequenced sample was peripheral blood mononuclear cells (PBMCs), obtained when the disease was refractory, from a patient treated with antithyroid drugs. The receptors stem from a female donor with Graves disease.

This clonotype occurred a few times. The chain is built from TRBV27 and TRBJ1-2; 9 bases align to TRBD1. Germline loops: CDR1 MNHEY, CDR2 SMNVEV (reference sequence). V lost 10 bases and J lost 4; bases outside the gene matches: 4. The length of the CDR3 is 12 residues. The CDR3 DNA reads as TGTGCCACCCGACAGGGGGGCTATGGCTACACCTTC. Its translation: CATRQGGYGYTF.

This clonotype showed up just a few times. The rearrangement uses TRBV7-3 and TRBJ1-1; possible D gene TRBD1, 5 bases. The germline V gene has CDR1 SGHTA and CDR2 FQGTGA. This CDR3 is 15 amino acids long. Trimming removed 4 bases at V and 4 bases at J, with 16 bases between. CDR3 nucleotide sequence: TGTGCCAGCAGCTCGGATGGGACGCTAGCCACTGAAGCTTTCTTT. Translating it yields CASSSDGTLATEAFF.

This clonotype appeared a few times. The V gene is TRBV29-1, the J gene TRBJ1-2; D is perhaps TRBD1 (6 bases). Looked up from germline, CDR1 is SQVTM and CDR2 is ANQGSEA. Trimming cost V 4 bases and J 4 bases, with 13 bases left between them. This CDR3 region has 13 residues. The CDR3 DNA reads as TGCAGCGTTGGGGGGGGCCAGGGCTATGGCTACACCTTC. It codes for CSVGGGQGYGYTF.

This CDR3 reads CATARWGRTASVGYTF. CDR3 sequence (DNA): TGTGCCACCGCCCGTTGGGGACGGACCGCTTCGGTGGGCTACACCTTC. The V call is TRBV28, the J call TRBJ1-2; TRBD1 is a possible D gene (5 bases). CDR1 MDHEN and CDR2 SYDVKM come from the germline V gene. V was pared by 10 bases and J by 8 bases, with 29 bases between. CDR3 length equals 16 residues.

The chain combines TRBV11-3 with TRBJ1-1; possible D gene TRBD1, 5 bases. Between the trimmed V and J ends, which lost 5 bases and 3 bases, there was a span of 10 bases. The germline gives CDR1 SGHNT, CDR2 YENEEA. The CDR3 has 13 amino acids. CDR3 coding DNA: TGTGCCAGCAGCACTGGACACGACACTGAAGCTTTCTTT. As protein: CASSTGHDTEAFF. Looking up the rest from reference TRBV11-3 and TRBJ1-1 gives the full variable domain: EAGVVQSPRYKIIEKKQPVAFWCNPISGHNTLYWYLQNLGQGPELLIRYENEEAVDDSQLPKDRFSAERLKGVDSTLKIQPAELGDSAVYLCASSTGHDTEAFFGQGTRLTVV.

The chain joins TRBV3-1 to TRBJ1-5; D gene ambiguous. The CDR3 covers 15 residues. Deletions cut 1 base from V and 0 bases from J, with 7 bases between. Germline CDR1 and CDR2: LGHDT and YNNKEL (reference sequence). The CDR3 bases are TGTGCCAGCAGCCAAGGTCGCAGTAGCAATCAGCCCCAGCATTTT. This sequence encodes CASSQGRSSNQPQHF.

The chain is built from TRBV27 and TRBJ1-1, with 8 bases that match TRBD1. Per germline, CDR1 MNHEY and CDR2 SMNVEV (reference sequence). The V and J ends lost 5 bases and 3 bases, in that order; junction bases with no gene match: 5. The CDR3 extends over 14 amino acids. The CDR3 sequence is CASSVQGVDTEAFF. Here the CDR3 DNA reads TGTGCCAGCAGTGTACAGGGGGTTGACACTGAAGCTTTCTTT.

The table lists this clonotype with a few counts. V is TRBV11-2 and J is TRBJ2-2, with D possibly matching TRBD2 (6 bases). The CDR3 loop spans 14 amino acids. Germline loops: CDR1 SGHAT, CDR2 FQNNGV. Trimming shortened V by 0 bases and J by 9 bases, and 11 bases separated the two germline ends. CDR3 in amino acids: CASSLDRTIRELFF. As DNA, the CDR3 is TGTGCCAGCAGCTTAGATCGGACTATTCGGGAGCTGTTTTTT. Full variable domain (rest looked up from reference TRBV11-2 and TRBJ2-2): EAGVAQSPRYKIIEKRQSVAFWCNPISGHATLYWYQQILGQGPKLLIQFQNNGVVDDSQLPKDRFSAERLKGVDSTLKIQPAKLEDSAVYLCASSLDRTIRELFFGEGSRLTVL.